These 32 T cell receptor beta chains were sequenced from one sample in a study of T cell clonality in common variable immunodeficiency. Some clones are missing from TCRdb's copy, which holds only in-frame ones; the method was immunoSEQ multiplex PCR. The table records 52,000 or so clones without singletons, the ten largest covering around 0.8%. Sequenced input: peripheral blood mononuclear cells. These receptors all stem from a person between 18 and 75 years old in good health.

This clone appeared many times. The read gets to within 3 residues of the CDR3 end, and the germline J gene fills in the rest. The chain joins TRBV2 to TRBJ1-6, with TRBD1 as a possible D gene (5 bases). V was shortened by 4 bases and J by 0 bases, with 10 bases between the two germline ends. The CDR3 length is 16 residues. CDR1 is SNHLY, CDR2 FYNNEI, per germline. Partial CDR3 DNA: TGTGCCAGCAGTGGGACATCCTACTCCTATAATTCACCC. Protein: CASSGTSYSYNSP. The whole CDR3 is CASSGTSYSYNSPLHF.

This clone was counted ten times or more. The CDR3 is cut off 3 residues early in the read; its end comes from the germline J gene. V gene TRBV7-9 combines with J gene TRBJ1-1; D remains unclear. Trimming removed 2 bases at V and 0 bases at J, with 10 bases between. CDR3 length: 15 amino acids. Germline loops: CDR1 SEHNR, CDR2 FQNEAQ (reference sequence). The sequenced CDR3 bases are TGTGCCAGCAGCTTAAAACGGGTTATGAACACTGAA. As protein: CASSLKRVMNTE. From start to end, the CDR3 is CASSLKRVMNTEAFF.

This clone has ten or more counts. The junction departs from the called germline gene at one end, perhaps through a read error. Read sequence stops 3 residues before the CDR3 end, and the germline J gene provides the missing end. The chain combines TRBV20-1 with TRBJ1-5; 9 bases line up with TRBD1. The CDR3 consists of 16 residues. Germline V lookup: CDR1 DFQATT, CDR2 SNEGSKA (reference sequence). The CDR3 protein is CSAITGGGLGYQPQHF. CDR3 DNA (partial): TGCAGCGCTATCACAGGGGGCGGACTCGGGTATCAGCCC.

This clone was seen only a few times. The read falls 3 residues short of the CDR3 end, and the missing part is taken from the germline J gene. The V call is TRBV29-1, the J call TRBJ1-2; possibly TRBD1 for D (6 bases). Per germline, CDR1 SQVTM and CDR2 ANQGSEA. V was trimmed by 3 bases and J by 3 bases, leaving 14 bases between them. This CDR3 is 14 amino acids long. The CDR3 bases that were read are TGCAGCGTTGAGGGCAGGGGCTGGGACTATGGC. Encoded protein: CSVEGRGWDYG. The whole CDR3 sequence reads CSVEGRGWDYGYTF.

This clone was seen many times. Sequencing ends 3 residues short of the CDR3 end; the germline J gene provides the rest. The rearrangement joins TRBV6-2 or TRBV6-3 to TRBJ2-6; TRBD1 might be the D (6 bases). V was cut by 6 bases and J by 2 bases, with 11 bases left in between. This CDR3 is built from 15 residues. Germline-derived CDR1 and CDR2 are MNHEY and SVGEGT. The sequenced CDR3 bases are TGTGCCAGCAGCACCCACAGGGCTGGGGCCAACGTC. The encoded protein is CASSTHRAGANV. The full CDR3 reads CASSTHRAGANVLTF.

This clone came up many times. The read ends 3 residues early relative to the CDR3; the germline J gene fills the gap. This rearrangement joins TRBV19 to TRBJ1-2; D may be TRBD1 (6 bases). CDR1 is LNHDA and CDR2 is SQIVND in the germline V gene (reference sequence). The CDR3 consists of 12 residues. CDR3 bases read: TGTGCCAGTAGTCTCGGACAGAACGGC. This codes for CASSLGQNG. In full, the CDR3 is CASSLGQNGYTF. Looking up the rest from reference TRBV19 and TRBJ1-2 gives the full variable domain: DGGITQSPKYLFRKEGQNVTLSCEQNLNHDAMYWYRQDPGQGLRLIYYSQIVNDFQKGDIAEGYSVSREKKESFPLTVTSAQKNPTAFYLCASSLGQNGYTFGSGTRLTVV.

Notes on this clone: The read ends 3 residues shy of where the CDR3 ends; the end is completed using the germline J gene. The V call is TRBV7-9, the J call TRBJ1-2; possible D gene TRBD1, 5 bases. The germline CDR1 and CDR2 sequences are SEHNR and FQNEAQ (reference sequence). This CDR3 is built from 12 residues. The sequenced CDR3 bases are TGTGCCAGCAGCTCCCAGGGTTACGAA. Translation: CASSSQGYE. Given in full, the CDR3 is CASSSQGYEYTF.

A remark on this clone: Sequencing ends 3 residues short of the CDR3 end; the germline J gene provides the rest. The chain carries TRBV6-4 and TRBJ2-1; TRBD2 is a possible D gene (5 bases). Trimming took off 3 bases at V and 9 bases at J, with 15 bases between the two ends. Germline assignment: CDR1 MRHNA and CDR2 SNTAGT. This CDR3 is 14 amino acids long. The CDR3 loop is CASSEGRGSGEQFF. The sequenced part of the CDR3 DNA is TGTGCCAGCAGTGAAGGGAGAGGCAGCGGTGAG.

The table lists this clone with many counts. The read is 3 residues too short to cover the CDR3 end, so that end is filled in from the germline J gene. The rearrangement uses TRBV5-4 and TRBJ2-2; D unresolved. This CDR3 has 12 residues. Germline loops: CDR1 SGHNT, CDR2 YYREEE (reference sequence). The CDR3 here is CASSVRFSPLFF. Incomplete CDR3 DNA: TGTGCCAGCAGCGTGAGGTTCTCACCG.

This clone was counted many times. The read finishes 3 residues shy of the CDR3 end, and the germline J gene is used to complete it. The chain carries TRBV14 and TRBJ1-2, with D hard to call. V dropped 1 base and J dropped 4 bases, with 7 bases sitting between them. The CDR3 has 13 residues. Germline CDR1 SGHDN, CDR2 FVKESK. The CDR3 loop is CASSQGALYGYTF. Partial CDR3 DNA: TGTGCCAGCAGCCAAGGGGCTCTCTATGGC.

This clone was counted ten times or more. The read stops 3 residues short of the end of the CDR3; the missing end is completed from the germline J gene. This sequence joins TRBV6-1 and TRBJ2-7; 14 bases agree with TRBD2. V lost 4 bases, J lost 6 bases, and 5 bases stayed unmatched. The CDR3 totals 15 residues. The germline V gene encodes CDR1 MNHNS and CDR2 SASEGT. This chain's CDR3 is CASSVGTSGSGEQYF. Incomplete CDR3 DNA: TGTGCCAGCAGTGTGGGGACTAGCGGGAGCGGCGAG.

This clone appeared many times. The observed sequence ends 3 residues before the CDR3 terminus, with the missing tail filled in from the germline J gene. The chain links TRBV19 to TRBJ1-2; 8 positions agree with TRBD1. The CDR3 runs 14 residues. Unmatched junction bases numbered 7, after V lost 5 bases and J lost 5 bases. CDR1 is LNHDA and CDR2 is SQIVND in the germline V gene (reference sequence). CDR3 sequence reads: CASSARDRLYGYTF. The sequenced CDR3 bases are TGTGCCAGTAGTGCCCGGGACAGGCTATATGGC.

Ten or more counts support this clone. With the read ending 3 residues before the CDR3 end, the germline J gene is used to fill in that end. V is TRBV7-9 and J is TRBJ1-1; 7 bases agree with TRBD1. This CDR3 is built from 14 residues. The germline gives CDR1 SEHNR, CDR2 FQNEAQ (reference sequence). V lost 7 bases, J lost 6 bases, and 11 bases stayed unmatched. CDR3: CASKKVEGGAEAFF. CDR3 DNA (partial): TGTGCCAGCAAGAAGGTAGAAGGGGGCGCTGAA.

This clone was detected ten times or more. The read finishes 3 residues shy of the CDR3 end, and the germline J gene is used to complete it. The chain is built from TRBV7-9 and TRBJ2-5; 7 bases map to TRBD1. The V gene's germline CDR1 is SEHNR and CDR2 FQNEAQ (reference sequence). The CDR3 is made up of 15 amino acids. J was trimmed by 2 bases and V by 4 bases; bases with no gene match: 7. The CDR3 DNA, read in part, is TGTGCCAGCAGCTCAGGGGGTAGTCATCAAGAGACC. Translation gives CASSSGGSHQET. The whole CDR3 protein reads CASSSGGSHQETQYF. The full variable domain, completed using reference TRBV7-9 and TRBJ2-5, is DTGVSQNPRHKITKRGQNVTFRCDPISEHNRLYWYRQTLGQGPEFLTYFQNEAQLEKSRLLSDRFSAERPKGSFSTLEIQRTEQGDSAMYLCASSSGGSHQETQYFGPGTRLLVL.

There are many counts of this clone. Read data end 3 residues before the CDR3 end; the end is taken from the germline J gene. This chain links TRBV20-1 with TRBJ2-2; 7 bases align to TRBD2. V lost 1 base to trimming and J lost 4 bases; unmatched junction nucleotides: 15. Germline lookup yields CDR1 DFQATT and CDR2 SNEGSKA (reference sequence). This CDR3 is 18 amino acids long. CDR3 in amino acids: CSARGRVQAGDVTGELFF. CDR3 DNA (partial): TGCAGTGCTAGAGGTCGGGTCCAGGCGGGAGACGTCACCGGGGAG.

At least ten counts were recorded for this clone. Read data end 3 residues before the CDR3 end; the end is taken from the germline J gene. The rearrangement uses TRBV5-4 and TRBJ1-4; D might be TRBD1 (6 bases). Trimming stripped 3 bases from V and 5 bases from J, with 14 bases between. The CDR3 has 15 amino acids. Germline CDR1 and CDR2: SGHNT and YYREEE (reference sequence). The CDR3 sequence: CASSSAGVGNEKLFF. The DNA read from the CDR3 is TGTGCCAGCAGCTCGGCAGGGGTCGGGAATGAAAAA.

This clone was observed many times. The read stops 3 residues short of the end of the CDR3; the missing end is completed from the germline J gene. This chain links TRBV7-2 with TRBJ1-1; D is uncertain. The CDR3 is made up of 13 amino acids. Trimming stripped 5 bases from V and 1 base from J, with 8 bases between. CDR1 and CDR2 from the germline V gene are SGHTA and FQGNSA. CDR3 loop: CASSQNRNTEAFF. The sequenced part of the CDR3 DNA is TGTGCCAGCAGCCAAAACAGGAACACTGAA.

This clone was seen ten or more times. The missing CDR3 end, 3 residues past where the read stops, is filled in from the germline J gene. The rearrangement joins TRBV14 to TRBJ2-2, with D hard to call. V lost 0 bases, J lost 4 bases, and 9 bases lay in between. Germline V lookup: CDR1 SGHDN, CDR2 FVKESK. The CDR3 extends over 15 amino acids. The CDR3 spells CASSQDIRATGELFF. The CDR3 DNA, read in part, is TGTGCCAGCAGCCAAGATATTAGAGCCACCGGGGAG.

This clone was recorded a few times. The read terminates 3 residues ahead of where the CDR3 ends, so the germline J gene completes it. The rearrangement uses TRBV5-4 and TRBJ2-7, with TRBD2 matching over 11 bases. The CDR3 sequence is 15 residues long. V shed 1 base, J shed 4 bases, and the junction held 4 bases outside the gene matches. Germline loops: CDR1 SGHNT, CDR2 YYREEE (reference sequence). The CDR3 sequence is CASSLRLAGKYEQYF. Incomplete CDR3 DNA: TGTGCCAGCAGCTTGCGACTAGCGGGAAAGTACGAG.

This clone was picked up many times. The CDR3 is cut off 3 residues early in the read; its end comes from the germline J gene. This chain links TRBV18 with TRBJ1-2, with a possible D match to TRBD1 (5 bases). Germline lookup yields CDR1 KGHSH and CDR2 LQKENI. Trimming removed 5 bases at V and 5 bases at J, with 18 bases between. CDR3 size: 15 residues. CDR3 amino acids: CASSLGLPGAYGYTF. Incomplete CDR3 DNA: TGTGCCAGCTCATTGGGACTACCCGGGGCGTATGGC.

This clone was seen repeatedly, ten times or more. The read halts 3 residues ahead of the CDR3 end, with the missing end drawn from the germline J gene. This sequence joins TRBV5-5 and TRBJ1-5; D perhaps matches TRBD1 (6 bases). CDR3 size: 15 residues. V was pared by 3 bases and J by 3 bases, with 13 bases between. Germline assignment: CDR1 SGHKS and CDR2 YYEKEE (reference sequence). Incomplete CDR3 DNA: TGTGCCAGCAGCTGGACAGCCGAAATCAATCAGCCC. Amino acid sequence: CASSWTAEINQP. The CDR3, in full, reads CASSWTAEINQPQHF. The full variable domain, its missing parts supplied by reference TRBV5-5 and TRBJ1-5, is DAGVTQSPTHLIKTRGQQVTLRCSPISGHKSVSWYQQVLGQGPQFIFQYYEKEERGRGNFPDRFSARQFPNYSSELNVNALLLGDSALYLCASSWTAEINQPQHFGDGTRLSIL.

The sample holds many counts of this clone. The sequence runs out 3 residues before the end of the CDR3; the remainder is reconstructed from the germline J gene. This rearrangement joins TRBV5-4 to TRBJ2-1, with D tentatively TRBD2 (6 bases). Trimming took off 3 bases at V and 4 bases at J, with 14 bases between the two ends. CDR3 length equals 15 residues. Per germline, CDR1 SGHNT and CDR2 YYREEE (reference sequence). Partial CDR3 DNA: TGTGCCAGCAGCTGGGACTCTGGGGCATACAATGAG. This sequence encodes CASSWDSGAYNE. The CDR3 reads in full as CASSWDSGAYNEQFF.

The CDR3 loop reads CAWDRGPIYGQYF. The CDR3 DNA, read in part, is TGTGCCTGGGACAGGGGGCCGATCTATGGT. The V and J genes are TRBV30 and TRBJ2-4; the match to TRBD1 covers 10 bases. Sequencing ends 3 residues short of the CDR3 end; the germline J gene provides the rest. This CDR3 region has 13 residues. Germline assignment: CDR1 GTSNPN and CDR2 SVGIG (reference sequence).

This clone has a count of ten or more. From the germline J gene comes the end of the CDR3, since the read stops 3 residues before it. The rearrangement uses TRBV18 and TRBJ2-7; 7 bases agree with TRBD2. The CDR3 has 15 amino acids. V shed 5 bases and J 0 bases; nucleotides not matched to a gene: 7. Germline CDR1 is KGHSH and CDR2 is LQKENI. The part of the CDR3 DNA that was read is TGTGCCAGCTCATCAGCGGGGTCTTCCTCCTACGAG. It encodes CASSSAGSSSYE. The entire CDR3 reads CASSSAGSSSYEQYF.

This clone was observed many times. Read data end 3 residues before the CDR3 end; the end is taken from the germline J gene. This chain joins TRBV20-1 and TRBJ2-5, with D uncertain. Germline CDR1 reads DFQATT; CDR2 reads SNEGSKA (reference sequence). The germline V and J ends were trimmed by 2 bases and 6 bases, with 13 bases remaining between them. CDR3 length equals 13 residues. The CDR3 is CSARRRQRQTQYF. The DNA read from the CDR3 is TGCAGTGCTAGAAGGCGTCAGCGACAGACC.

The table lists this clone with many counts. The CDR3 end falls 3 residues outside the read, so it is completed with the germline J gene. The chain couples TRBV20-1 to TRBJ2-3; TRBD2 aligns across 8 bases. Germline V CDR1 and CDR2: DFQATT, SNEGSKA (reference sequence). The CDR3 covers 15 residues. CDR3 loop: CSARDPSGWKETQYF. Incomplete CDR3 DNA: TGCAGTGCTAGAGATCCTAGCGGGTGGAAAGAGACG.

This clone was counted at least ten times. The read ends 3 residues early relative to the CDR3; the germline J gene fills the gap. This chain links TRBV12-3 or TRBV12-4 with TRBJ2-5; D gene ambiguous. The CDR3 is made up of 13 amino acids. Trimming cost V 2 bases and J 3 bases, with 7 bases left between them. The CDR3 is CASSLREEETQYF. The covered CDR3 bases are TGTGCCAGCAGTTTAAGAGAGGAAGAGACC.

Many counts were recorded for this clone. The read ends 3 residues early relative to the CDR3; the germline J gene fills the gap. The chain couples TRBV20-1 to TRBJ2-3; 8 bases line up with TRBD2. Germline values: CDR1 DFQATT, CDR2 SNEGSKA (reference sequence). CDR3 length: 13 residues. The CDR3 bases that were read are TGCAGTGCTAGTTTCGGGGGGGCGGAGACG. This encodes CSASFGGAET. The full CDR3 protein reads CSASFGGAETQYF.

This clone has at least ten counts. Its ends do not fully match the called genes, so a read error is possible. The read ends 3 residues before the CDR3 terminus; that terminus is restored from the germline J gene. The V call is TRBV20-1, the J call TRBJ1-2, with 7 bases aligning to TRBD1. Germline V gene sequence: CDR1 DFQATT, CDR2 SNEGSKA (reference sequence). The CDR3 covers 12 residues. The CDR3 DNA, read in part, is TGCAGTGTTAGACAGGGTGTTCGTGGC. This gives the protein CSVRQGVRG. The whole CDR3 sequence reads CSVRQGVRGYTF.

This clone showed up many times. The CDR3 bases that were read are TGTGCCATCAGTGAGTCGGGCAGTAGGCTGGGTAGTTCACCC. Translation: CAISESGSRLGSSP. In full, the CDR3 reads CAISESGSRLGSSPLHF. V is TRBV10-3 and J is TRBJ1-6; D gene unclear. The read finishes 3 residues shy of the CDR3 end, and the germline J gene is used to complete it. The CDR3 runs 17 residues. CDR1 is ENHRY and CDR2 is SYGVKD in the germline V gene. V was trimmed by 0 bases and J by 9 bases, leaving 18 bases between them.

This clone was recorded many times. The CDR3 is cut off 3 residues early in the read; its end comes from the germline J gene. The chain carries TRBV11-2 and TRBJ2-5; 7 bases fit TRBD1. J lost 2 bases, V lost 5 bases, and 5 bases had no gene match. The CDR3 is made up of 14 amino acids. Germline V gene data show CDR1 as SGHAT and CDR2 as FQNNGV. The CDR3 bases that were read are TGTGCCAGCAGCAGGGGGCCGGGTCAAGAGACC. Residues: CASSRGPGQET. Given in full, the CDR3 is CASSRGPGQETQYF.

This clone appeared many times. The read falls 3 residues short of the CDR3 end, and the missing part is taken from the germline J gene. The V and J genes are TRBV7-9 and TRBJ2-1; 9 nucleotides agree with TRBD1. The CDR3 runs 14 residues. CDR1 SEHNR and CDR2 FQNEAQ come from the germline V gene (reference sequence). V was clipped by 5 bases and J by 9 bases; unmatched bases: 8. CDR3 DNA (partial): TGTGCCAGCAGCCATTCCGGGACAGGGAGTGAG. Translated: CASSHSGTGSE. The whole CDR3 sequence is CASSHSGTGSEQFF.